Presented here are 2 T cell receptor beta chains from one specimen sequenced in a study of blood T cell repertoires in COVID-19. Profiled with immunoSEQ multiplex PCR; TCRdb holds only in-frame clones, not every one. The table records some 400,000 clones, just under 90% of them present only once. Sequenced: PBMCs or T cells enriched from blood (not recorded which). Receptors were obtained from a woman aged 30 to 39 who had recovered from COVID-19.

The V call is TRBV29-1, the J call TRBJ1-1, with D possibly TRBD1 on 5 matching bases. Germline loops: CDR1 SQVTM, CDR2 ANQGSEA. V was shortened by 0 bases and J by 6 bases, with 11 bases between the two germline ends. The CDR3 has 13 amino acids. CDR3 nucleotides: TGCAGCGTTGAAGATCGGGGGAAGGCTGAAGCTTTCTTT. Encoded protein: CSVEDRGKAEAFF.

The chain uses TRBV7-8 and TRBJ1-5; D ambiguous. V was pared by 3 bases and J by 0 bases, with 12 bases between. The germline gives CDR1 SGHVS, CDR2 FQNEAQ. The CDR3 is 16 residues long. CDR3 region: CASSLGRLYSNQPQHF. DNA for the CDR3: TGTGCCAGCAGCTTGGGCAGGCTTTATAGCAATCAGCCCCAGCATTTT.